The clone carrying this T cell receptor (beta chain) appeared once. Its target is not known. The ends lost 4 bases at V and 4 bases at J; junction bases unmatched: 6. Looked up from germline, CDR1 is LGHNA and CDR2 is YSLEER. The CDR3 length is 15 residues. The data belong to a study of identifying expanded T cells in peripheral blood. Study-level results: Clone count variance between approximately two-week samples rose with total template count. Differentially abundant clones: roughly 1.3 between replicates, 16.4 at 2 to 3 weeks, approximately 19 at four.

Collection occurred without any documented infections or immune events in donors. The assay was immunoSEQ multiplex PCR, and TCRdb's table has in-frame clones only and misses some. The profile shows about 85,000 clones, more than 75% of them singletons. The source material was blood. This TCR came from a person aged 18 to 75 in good health. V and J are TRBV4-3 and TRBJ2-5; 10 bases agree with TRBD2. The CDR3 here is CASSPSGGAGETQYF. In DNA form, the CDR3 reads TGCGCCAGCAGCCCCAGCGGGGGGGCCGGAGAGACCCAGTACTTC.